Below, 22 T cell receptor beta chains from the same sample are listed, as sequenced in a study of CD8+ T cells in alopecia areata. Treatment here: oral pan-JAK inhibitor, 5-10 mg twice daily. Sequencing templates came from extracted RNA that was reverse transcribed into cDNA. Using immunoSEQ multiplex PCR, the repertoire was profiled, and TCRdb retains in-frame clones only, with some absent. The sample consists of roughly 100,000 clones, just over 85% of them appearing once. Sequenced material: CD8+ T cells sorted from blood, taken at approximately week 30, from a patient treated with tofacitinib. The receptors were sampled from a human donor with alopecia areata.

This chain uses TRBV2 with TRBJ2-3, with 10 bases aligning to TRBD2. Unmatched junction bases numbered 20, after V lost 7 bases and J lost 4 bases. Germline CDR1 and CDR2: SNHLY and FYNNEI. The CDR3 has 19 residues. The CDR3 sequence is CASTNYLGPSGSLADTQYF. The CDR3 nucleotides are TGTGCCAGCACCAACTACTTGGGGCCTAGCGGGAGTCTTGCAGATACGCAGTATTTT.

The rearrangement joins TRBV2 to TRBJ2-1; D is perhaps TRBD1 (6 bases). The ends were cut back, 7 bases at V and 3 bases at J, with 7 bases in the middle. In germline, CDR1 is SNHLY, CDR2 FYNNEI. This CDR3 comprises 12 residues. CDR3: CASTQGYNEQFF. CDR3 in DNA: TGTGCCAGCACACAGGGCTACAATGAGCAGTTCTTC.

V gene TRBV7-6 combines with J gene TRBJ2-7; the match to TRBD1 covers 9 bases. The V segment lost 3 bases and the J segment 5 bases; nucleotides outside the gene matches: 11. There are 16 residues in the CDR3. Germline CDR1 SGHVS, CDR2 FNYEAQ. CDR3 amino acids: CASSLTQGASGHEQYF. CDR3 DNA sequence: TGTGCCAGCAGCTTGACACAGGGGGCAAGCGGCCACGAGCAGTACTTC.

This CDR3 is CASSFLDSSEKLFF. The CDR3 coding sequence is TGTGCCAGCAGTTTTTTGGACAGTTCTGAGAAACTGTTTTTT. This chain connects TRBV27 to TRBJ1-4; the D gene is possibly TRBD1 (6 bases). The ends were cut back, 3 bases at V and 11 bases at J, with 16 bases in the middle. The CDR3 length is 14 residues. Germline V lookup: CDR1 MNHEY, CDR2 SMNVEV (reference sequence).

The V and J genes are TRBV13 and TRBJ2-2; the D is unclear. The CDR3 is 15 residues long. Trimming left V 4 bases short and J 6 bases short, with 15 bases between. CDR1 is PRHDT, CDR2 FYEKMQ, per germline (reference sequence). The DNA of the CDR3 is TGTGCCAGCAGCTCCATAAGTATTGGGCCCGGGGAGCTGTTTTTT. It encodes CASSSISIGPGELFF.

The chain is built from TRBV27 and TRBJ2-7, with 7 positions matching TRBD1. This CDR3 has 13 amino acids. With 10 bases clipped from V and 3 bases from J, the junction kept 9 bases outside the gene matches. The germline V gene has CDR1 MNHEY and CDR2 SMNVEV (reference sequence). As DNA, the CDR3 is TGTGCCACTATGAACCGGGACAGCTACGAGCAGTACTTC. Its translation: CATMNRDSYEQYF.

The chain's CDR3 is CASKVGGTEAFF. The CDR3 nucleotides read TGTGCCAGCAAGGTGGGTGGGACTGAAGCTTTCTTT. The chain combines TRBV5-6 with TRBJ1-1; no clear D. Germline CDR1 SGHDT, CDR2 YYEEEE. V was shortened by 6 bases and J by 5 bases, with 11 bases between the two germline ends. The CDR3 consists of 12 residues.

The chain combines TRBV10-3 with TRBJ2-7; 14 bases align to TRBD2. The length of the CDR3 is 16 residues. Germline V gene data show CDR1 as ENHRY and CDR2 as SYGVKD. V dropped 3 bases and J dropped 4; count of bases not matched to a gene: 5. CDR3 loop: CAISDSGTSGSYEQYF. CDR3 bases: TGTGCCATCAGTGACTCCGGGACTAGCGGGAGTTACGAGCAGTACTTC.

The rearrangement joins TRBV4-1 to TRBJ2-7; TRBD2 agrees at 7 bases. Germline V CDR1 and CDR2: MGHRA, YSYEKL. CDR3 size: 13 residues. V was clipped by 4 bases and J by 4 bases; unmatched bases: 4. CDR3 nucleotide sequence: TGCGCCAGCAGCCCCCCTAGCGGATACGAGCAGTACTTC. Translating gives CASSPPSGYEQYF.

The CDR3 coding sequence is TGTGCCAGCAGCTTTGGGACAGGGGCCTACGAGCAGTACTTC. Its translation: CASSFGTGAYEQYF. The rearrangement links TRBV7-9 to TRBJ2-7, with 10 bases matching TRBD1. This CDR3 has 14 amino acids. The junction had 1 base not matched to a gene; V was cut back by 3 bases and J by 2 bases. Germline V gene sequence: CDR1 SEHNR, CDR2 FQNEAQ (reference sequence).

This clone was detected a few times. The chain recombines TRBV14 with TRBJ2-1, with D possibly TRBD1 on 6 matching bases. The CDR3 spans 16 residues. Between the trimmed V and J ends, which lost 0 bases and 2 bases, there was a span of 11 bases. Germline CDR1 SGHDN, CDR2 FVKESK. The CDR3 nucleotides are TGTGCCAGCAGCCAAGAAGGGACACTCACCTACAATGAGCAGTTCTTC. This translates into CASSQEGTLTYNEQFF.

The chain carries TRBV6-4 and TRBJ2-3; 7 nucleotides align to TRBD1. This CDR3 has 16 residues. Trimming removed 0 bases from V and 2 bases from J; junction bases left unmatched: 5. CDR1 is MRHNA and CDR2 is SNTAGT in the germline V gene. The CDR3 reads CASSDSFRGNTDTQYF. The CDR3, as DNA: TGTGCCAGCAGTGACTCGTTCAGGGGGAACACAGATACGCAGTATTTT.

The J gene is TRBJ2-1, the V gene TRBV21-1; TRBD1 is the table's D call, not checked against the DNA. TRBV21-1 is labeled a pseudogene. This CDR3 comprises 17 residues. The CDR3 sequence: CASSKTVGQTSYNEQFF. CDR3 DNA sequence: TGTGCCAGCAGCAAAACGGTGGGACAGACGTCCTACAATGAGCAGTTCTTC.

V gene TRBV28 combines with J gene TRBJ2-3; D remains ambiguous. The V gene lost 7 bases and the J gene lost 3 bases, with 11 bases spanning the gap. CDR3 length: 13 residues. Germline V gene lookup returns CDR1 MDHEN and CDR2 SYDVKM. CDR3 sequence (DNA): TGTGCCAGCACCGTCTCAGCGACAGATACGCAGTATTTT. Translation: CASTVSATDTQYF.

This clone was detected only once. An end of the junction differs from the germline gene, which may be a read error. The gene calls are TRBV7-7 and TRBJ2-3, with D possibly TRBD2 on 7 matching bases. CDR1 SSHAT and CDR2 FNYEAQ come from the germline V gene (reference sequence). The CDR3 contains 15 residues. The CDR3 nucleotides read TGTGCTAGCAGCCCTTCGGCGGGGGCCACAGATACGCAGTATTTT. This sequence encodes CASSPSAGATDTQYF.

This rearrangement joins TRBV7-6 to TRBJ1-1; maybe TRBD1 (5 bases). Deletions cut 5 bases from V and 0 bases from J, with 10 bases between. Looked up from germline, CDR1 is SGHVS and CDR2 is FNYEAQ. There are 14 residues in the CDR3. As DNA, the CDR3 is TGTGCCAGCAGCCCACGGGACCTGAACACTGAAGCTTTCTTT. It is translated as CASSPRDLNTEAFF.

The chain links TRBV9 to TRBJ2-1; 7 nucleotides align to TRBD2. The germline V gene has CDR1 SGDLS and CDR2 YYNGEE. J lost 10 bases, V lost 1 base, and 5 bases had no gene match. The CDR3 length is 13 residues. The chain's CDR3 is CASSVLLAGEQFF. As DNA, the CDR3 is TGTGCCAGCAGCGTACTCTTAGCGGGCGAGCAGTTCTTC. Based on the CDR3 plus reference TRBV9 and TRBJ2-1, the full variable domain is DSGVTQTPKHLITATGQRVTLRCSPRSGDLSVYWYQQSLDQGLQFLIQYYNGEERAKGNILERFSAQQFPDLHSELNLSSLELGDSALYFCASSVLLAGEQFFGPGTRLTVL.

This sequence joins TRBV9 and TRBJ2-3, with D possibly being TRBD2 (5 bases). The length of the CDR3 is 18 residues. V shed 4 bases and J shed 2 bases, with 23 bases lying between them. The V gene's germline CDR1 is SGDLS and CDR2 YYNGEE. As DNA, the CDR3 is TGTGCCAGCAGCACCCACCCCTCTTCCGGGGAACCCACAGATACGCAGTATTTT. Its protein product is CASSTHPSSGEPTDTQYF. Full variable domain (outside the CDR3, taken from reference TRBV9 and TRBJ2-3): DSGVTQTPKHLITATGQRVTLRCSPRSGDLSVYWYQQSLDQGLQFLIQYYNGEERAKGNILERFSAQQFPDLHSELNLSSLELGDSALYFCASSTHPSSGEPTDTQYFGPGTRLTVL.

The CDR3 sequence is CASSSPTRDTGELFF. CDR3 DNA: TGTGCCAGCAGCTCACCCACCCGCGACACCGGGGAGCTGTTTTTT. This sequence joins TRBV7-9 and TRBJ2-2; the D is unclear. The CDR3 has 15 amino acids. Germline-derived CDR1 and CDR2 are SEHNR and FQNEAQ (reference sequence). Trimming cost V 4 bases and J 3 bases, with 12 bases left between them.

The V gene is TRBV6-6, the J gene TRBJ2-1; D is possibly TRBD2 (5 bases). This CDR3 has 15 residues. Germline V gene lookup returns CDR1 MNHNY and CDR2 SVGAGI (reference sequence). Trimming left V 0 bases short and J 8 bases short, with 14 bases between. CDR3 loop: CASSYSWGGGDEQFF. The DNA for the CDR3 is TGTGCCAGCAGTTACTCATGGGGTGGAGGAGATGAGCAGTTCTTC.

As concerns this clone: The sample has other DNA sequences that encode this CDR3 too. The V call is TRBV27, the J call TRBJ1-1; D gene uncertain. CDR3 length: 15 residues. Germline CDR1 and CDR2: MNHEY and SMNVEV (reference sequence). V was shortened by 0 bases and J by 5 bases, with 13 bases between the two germline ends. This chain's CDR3 is CASSLSGRGGTEAFF. CDR3 DNA sequence: TGTGCCAGCAGTTTATCTGGCCGGGGAGGAACTGAAGCTTTCTTT.

J is TRBJ2-1 and V is TRBV14; 9 bases are shared with TRBD2. CDR1 is SGHDN, CDR2 FVKESK, per germline. The CDR3 contains 15 residues. The trim removed 4 bases at V and 3 bases at J, leaving 4 bases unmatched. CDR3 protein: CASSPGLAYYNEQFF. The CDR3 coding sequence is TGTGCCAGCAGCCCGGGACTAGCCTACTACAATGAGCAGTTCTTC.